The rows below give T cell receptor beta chains drawn from one sample of a study of beta chain features in type 1 diabetes. Assay: immunoSEQ multiplex PCR; the TCRdb copy retains only in-frame clones and omits some. The repertoire holds roughly 500,000 clones, with 25% to 35% as singletons. The sequenced material came from naive CD4+ T cells from blood. Source of these receptors: a man aged 18 to 35 in good health. Each CDR3 is given without its conserved first and last residue. A D gene is named only where the DNA matches it firmly.

D,V,J,CDR3
TRBD2,TRBV27,TRBJ2-7,ASSPRGGRGTHEQY
NA,TRBV30,TRBJ1-3,AWSVRQETIY
NA,TRBV29-1,TRBJ1-1,SVGILLEAF
NA,TRBV11-2,TRBJ2-3,ASRTGTSTDTQY
NA,TRBV23-1,TRBJ2-5,ASSQGDRDAEGETQY
NA,TRBV5-6,TRBJ2-3,ASSLVGTDTQY
TRBD2,TRBV7-6,TRBJ2-7,ASSLVGLAGVYEQY
TRBD2,TRBV30,TRBJ2-7,AWDDGLARTYEQY
NA,TRBV30,TRBJ1-1,AHKCQMNTEAF
TRBD2,TRBV5-1,TRBJ2-1,ASSLAGLAGTFKDEQF
TRBD2,TRBV14,TRBJ2-7,ASSPTSGGPFQQY
NA,TRBV5-1,TRBJ2-2,ASRKPGQNTGELF
NA,TRBV4-2,TRBJ2-1,ASSQDGRGMEQF
NA,TRBV5-1,TRBJ2-5,ASRWDTSRETQY
NA,TRBV4-3,TRBJ1-4,ASSQDPREKLF
NA,TRBV5-1,TRBJ2-1,ASSSLQGGYNEQF
NA,TRBV30,TRBJ1-1,AWSLGTWDTEAF
NA,TRBV11-1,TRBJ2-1,ASSLGQYNEQF
NA,TRBV30,TRBJ1-5,AWSVHLRGQPQH
NA,TRBV9,TRBJ1-2,ASSVAEGNYGYT
TRBD1,TRBV5-1,TRBJ1-4,ASSPGQPNEKLF
NA,TRBV7-3,TRBJ2-1,ASSLRADPMRQF
NA,TRBV5-1,TRBJ2-3,ASSLEGPRGTDTQY
TRBD1,TRBV6-1,TRBJ2-1,ASHADRGFYNEQF
TRBD2,TRBV5-1,TRBJ2-7,ASSSSGEQY
NA,TRBV11-2,TRBJ2-1,ASSLSGGTYNEQF
TRBD2,TRBV2,TRBJ2-7,ASNRGTSGVYEQY
NA,TRBV14,TRBJ1-1,ASSQEAVAF
TRBD1,TRBV13,TRBJ2-1,ASSYRGQGASGEQF
NA,TRBV29-1,TRBJ2-3,SVVGGLQPDTQY
NA,TRBV9,TRBJ2-3,ASREYGSTDTQY
NA,TRBV29-1,TRBJ2-3,SVTGASTDTQY
TRBD1,TRBV18,TRBJ2-7,ASSLLPPAGQGINEQY
NA,TRBV23-1,TRBJ2-3,ASSQSGIQRGTDTQY
TRBD1,TRBV30,TRBJ2-7,AWTGGRGHYEQY
TRBD1,TRBV7-2,TRBJ2-5,AIRTGTGGTQY
NA,TRBV9,TRBJ2-1,ASSAGVSYNEQF
TRBD2,TRBV7-9,TRBJ2-3,ASSSQRGGRNTQY
NA,TRBV30,TRBJ1-4,AWNTRVGEKLF
TRBD2,TRBV19,TRBJ2-1,ASSIGGYNEQF
TRBD1,TRBV18,TRBJ2-1,ASSRDRGNEQF
NA,TRBV7-2,TRBJ1-2,ASSTGPGRGYGYT
NA,TRBV29-1,TRBJ2-7,SVEGNGLYEQY